These T cell receptor beta chains were read from a single sample in a study of CD4 and CD8 cells across lung adenocarcinoma regions. TCRdb reprocessed the PCR reads with MiXCR, giving one entry per CDR3 protein. The sample gives 10,000 to 11,000 distinct CDR3 sequences, approximately 53% of which show up once; about 20% is in the top ten. The source material was CD4+ T cells from the center of a lung tumor. All receptors derive from a male donor with lung adenocarcinoma. The CD4 and CD8 labels of this study may be unreliable. The CDR3 runs from the conserved cysteine through the conserved F or W. The D gene is left open where the match is weak. The listing skips clone size in some rows; elsewhere it reads once, few, many or a size class.

-,TRBV6-5,TRBJ2-5,once,18,CASSYGGGGGGGKETQYF,TGTGCCAGCAGTTACGGGGGGGGGGGGGGGGGGGGCAAAGAGACCCAGTACTTC
-,TRBV27,TRBJ2-4,-,19,CASRATGLAGQCAKNTQYF,TGTGCCAGCAGAGCCACGGGGCTCGCGGGGCAGTGTGCCAAAAACACGCAGTACTTC
-,TRBV10-2,TRBJ2-4,-,17,CASSSQGGFSSTDIQYF,TGCGCCAGCAGTTCTCAGGGGGGATTCAGTAGCACAGATATTCAGTATTTC
TRBD1,TRBV25-1,TRBJ2-6,few,15,CASSGQGAGANVLTF,TGTGCCAGCAGTGGACAGGGGGCTGGGGCCAACGTCCTGACTTTC
-,TRBV7-6,TRBJ2-7,-,14,CASTRGRDSYEQYF,TGTGCCAGTACCCGGGGCAGGGACTCCTACGAGCAGTACTTC
-,TRBV11-2,TRBJ1-4,-,15,CASSILAGVDGKLFF,TGTGCCAGCAGCATCCTGGCAGGGGTGGATGGAAAACTGTTTTTT
TRBD2,TRBV10-3,TRBJ2-3,-,18,CAISEEIAGGASTDAQTF,TGTGCCATCAGTGAGGAAATAGCGGGGGGGGCTAGCACAGATGCGCAGACTTTT
-,TRBV7-5,TRBJ2-1,-,24,CICVPSFCGSLCIEGASSEVPCCF,TGTATCTGTGTCCCAAGCTTCTGTGGGTCTCTTTGCATTGAGGGTGCAAGCTCAGAGGTGCCTTGCTGCTTC
TRBD2,TRBV5-8,TRBJ2-1,-,14,CASSFSGGAAEQFF,TGTGCCAGCAGCTTTTCCGGGGGGGCGGCTGAGCAGTTCTTC
TRBD1,TRBV20-1,TRBJ2-4,-,16,CSASVPGQGAKNTQYF,TGCAGTGCCAGCGTTCCGGGGCAGGGGGCCAAAAACACGCAGTATTTC
-,TRBV10-3,TRBJ2-4,-,16,CASRESGLSATNIQYF,TGTGCGAGCCGTGAGTCGGGGTTGTCGGCCACAAACATTCAGTATTTC
-,TRBV9,TRBJ2-3,-,18,CASSVAGGGASRTDTQYF,TGTGCCAGCAGCGTAGCAGGGGGAGGGGCTTCACGCACAGATACGCAGTATTTT